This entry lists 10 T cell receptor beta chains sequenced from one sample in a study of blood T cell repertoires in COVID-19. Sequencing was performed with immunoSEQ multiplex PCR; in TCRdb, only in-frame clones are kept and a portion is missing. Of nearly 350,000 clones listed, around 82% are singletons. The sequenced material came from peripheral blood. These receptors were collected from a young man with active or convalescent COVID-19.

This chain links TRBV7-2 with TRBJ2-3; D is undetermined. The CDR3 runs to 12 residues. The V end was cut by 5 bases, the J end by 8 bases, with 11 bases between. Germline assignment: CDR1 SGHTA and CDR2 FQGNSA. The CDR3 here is CASSPYESTQYF. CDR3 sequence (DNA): TGTGCCAGCAGCCCATATGAGAGTACGCAGTATTTT.

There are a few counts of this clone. The CDR3 here is CASIPGQGLSNQPQHF. CDR3 DNA: TGTGCCAGTATCCCGGGACAGGGTCTTAGCAATCAGCCCCAGCATTTT. The rearrangement joins TRBV19 to TRBJ1-5; 9 nucleotides align to TRBD1. Trimming took 7 bases from V and 0 from J; bases not matched to a gene: 7. Germline CDR1 is LNHDA and CDR2 is SQIVND (reference sequence). This CDR3 region has 16 residues.

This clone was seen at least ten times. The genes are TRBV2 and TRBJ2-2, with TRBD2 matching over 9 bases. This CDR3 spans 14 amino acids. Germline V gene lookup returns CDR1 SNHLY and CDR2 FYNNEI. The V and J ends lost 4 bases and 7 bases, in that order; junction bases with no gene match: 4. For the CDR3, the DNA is TGTGCCAGCAGTGCTGCGGGGGGGCTCGGGGAGCTGTTTTTT. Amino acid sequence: CASSAAGGLGELFF.

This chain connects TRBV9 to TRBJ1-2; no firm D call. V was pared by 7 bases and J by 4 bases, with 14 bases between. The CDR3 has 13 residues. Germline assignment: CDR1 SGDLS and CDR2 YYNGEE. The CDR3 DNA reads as TGTGCCAGCCGCGGGGAGGGTGGCTATGGCTACACCTTC. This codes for CASRGEGGYGYTF. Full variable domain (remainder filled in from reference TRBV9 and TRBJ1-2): DSGVTQTPKHLITATGQRVTLRCSPRSGDLSVYWYQQSLDQGLQFLIQYYNGEERAKGNILERFSAQQFPDLHSELNLSSLELGDSALYFCASRGEGGYGYTFGSGTRLTVV.

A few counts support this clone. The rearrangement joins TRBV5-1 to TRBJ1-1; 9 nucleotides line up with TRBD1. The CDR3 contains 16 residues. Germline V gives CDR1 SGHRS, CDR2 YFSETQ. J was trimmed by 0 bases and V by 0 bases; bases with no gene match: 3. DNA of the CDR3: TGCGCCAGCAGCTTGGAGGGACAGGGTATGAACACTGAAGCTTTCTTT. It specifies CASSLEGQGMNTEAFF.

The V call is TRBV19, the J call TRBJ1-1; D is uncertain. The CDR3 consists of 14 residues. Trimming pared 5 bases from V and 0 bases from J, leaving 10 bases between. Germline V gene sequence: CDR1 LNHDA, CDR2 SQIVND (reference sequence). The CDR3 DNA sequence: TGTGCCAGTAGTGTGACTGTAATGAACACTGAAGCTTTCTTT. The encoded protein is CASSVTVMNTEAFF.

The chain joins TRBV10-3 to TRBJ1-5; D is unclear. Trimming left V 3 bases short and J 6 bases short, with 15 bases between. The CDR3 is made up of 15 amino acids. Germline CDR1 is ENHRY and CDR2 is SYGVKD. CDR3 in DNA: TGTGCCATCAGTGACCCCGTGGAGGGAGGTCAGCCCCAGCATTTT. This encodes CAISDPVEGGQPQHF.

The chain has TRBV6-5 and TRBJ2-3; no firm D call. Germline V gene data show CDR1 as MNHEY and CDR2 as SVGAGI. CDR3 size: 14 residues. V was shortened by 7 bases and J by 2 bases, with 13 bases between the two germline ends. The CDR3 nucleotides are TGTGCCAGCAAGTTAGCAGAAGCCACAGATACGCAGTATTTT. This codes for CASKLAEATDTQYF.

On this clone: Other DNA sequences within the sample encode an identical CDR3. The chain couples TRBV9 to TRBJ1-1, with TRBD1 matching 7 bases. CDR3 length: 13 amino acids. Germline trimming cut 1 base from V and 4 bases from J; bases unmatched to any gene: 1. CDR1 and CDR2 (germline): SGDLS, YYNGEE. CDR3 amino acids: CASSVSGGTEAFF. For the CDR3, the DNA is TGTGCCAGCAGCGTATCAGGGGGCACTGAAGCTTTCTTT.

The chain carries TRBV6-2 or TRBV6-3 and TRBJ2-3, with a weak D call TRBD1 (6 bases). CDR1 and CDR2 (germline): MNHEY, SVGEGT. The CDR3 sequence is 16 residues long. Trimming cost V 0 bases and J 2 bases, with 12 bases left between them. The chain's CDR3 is CASSYSRTDITDTQYF. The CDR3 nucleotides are TGTGCCAGCAGTTACTCGAGGACAGACATCACAGATACGCAGTATTTT.